These T cell receptor beta chains were read from a single sample in a study of blood T cells in healthy people across ages. In TCRdb, the 5' RACE reads were re-called with MiXCR into one record per CDR3 protein. Of about 1 million distinct CDR3 sequences detected, about 23% appear once; the ten largest clones hold approximately 0.75%. These same data were also listed under a study on T cells of mothers and their children.

The sequenced sample was blood. Receptors originate from a girl aged 2 to 9 in good health. Both conserved end residues are part of each CDR3. The D gene is left open where the match is weak. The size of a clone is reported for some rows only, either as once, few or many, or as a class for expanded clones.

>few|TRBJ2-1|TRBD1|TRBV28
TGTGCCAGCAGTGGGACAGGGAGGTTCTACAATGAGCAGTTCTTC
CASSGTGRFYNEQFF
>few|TRBJ2-3|TRBD2|TRBV6-6
TGTGCCAGCATCAGCGGGGAAGGAACAGATACGCAGTATTTT
CASISGEGTDTQYF
>NA|TRBJ1-2|TRBD1|TRBV3-1
TGTGCCAGCAGCTCCAGGGGGGAGGCTGGCTACACCTTC
CASSSRGEAGYTF
>few|TRBJ1-4|NA|TRBV29-1
TGCAGCGTTGGCGGGGATAGAAAACTGTTTTTT
CSVGGDRKLFF
>few|TRBJ2-7|NA|TRBV13
TGTGCCAGCAGCCCATACACGTCAAGGGGTCTGCAGCAGTACTTC
CASSPYTSRGLQQYF
>few|TRBJ2-2|TRBD1|TRBV3-1
TGTGCCAGCAGCCGAGGACAGGTTAACACCGGGGAGCTGTTTTTT
CASSRGQVNTGELFF
>NA|TRBJ2-5|TRBD2|TRBV7-6
TGTGCCAGCAGCTCCGGACTAGCGACAGAGACCCAGTACTTC
CASSSGLATETQYF
>few|TRBJ2-1|NA|TRBV5-1
TGCGCCAGCGCCGTGACAACAGCCTATGAGCAGTTCTTC
CASAVTTAYEQFF
>NA|TRBJ2-5|TRBD1|TRBV11-2
TGTGCCAGCAGCTTAACGCCGGGACAGGGAGAAGAGACCCAGTACTTC
CASSLTPGQGEETQYF
>few|TRBJ2-1|NA|TRBV5-1
TGCGCCAGCAGCTTGTTGGGACCCCGTTTCAATGAGCAGTTCTTC
CASSLLGPRFNEQFF
>few|TRBJ2-7|NA|TRBV29-1
TGCAGCGTCCGCATTGACGGACTCCTAAACTACGAGCAGTACTTC
CSVRIDGLLNYEQYF
>NA|TRBJ1-6|TRBD1|TRBV28
TGTGCCAGCAGTTTATCTAGGGGGCATTCACCCCTCCACTTT
CASSLSRGHSPLHF
>NA|TRBJ1-1|NA|TRBV28
TGTGCCAGCACAGCGGGCCGTGAAGCTTTCTTT
CASTAGREAFF
>NA|TRBJ2-7|NA|TRBV3-1
TGTGCCAGCAGCCAAGCGTTTCTCGTCTCCTACGAGCAATACTTC
CASSQAFLVSYEQYF
>few|TRBJ2-1|NA|TRBV28
TGTGCCAGCAGTTTCGGGCAGAATGAGTTCTTC
CASSFGQNEFF
>NA|TRBJ2-7|NA|TRBV20-1
TGCAGTGCTAGTAAAAAGGGGGGAGCCTACGAGCAGTACTTC
CSASKKGGAYEQYF
>few|TRBJ2-3|NA|TRBV19
TGTGCCAGTAGTATAGGGGTAGGGCGGGGTAGCACAGATACGCAGTATTTT
CASSIGVGRGSTDTQYF
>few|TRBJ2-5|NA|TRBV29-1
TGCAGCGTTGCCGGGACGGCAGAGACCCAGTACTTC
CSVAGTAETQYF
>few|TRBJ2-5|NA|TRBV7-9
TGTGCCAGCAGCTTAGGGGAACCCCAAGAGACCCAGTACTTC
CASSLGEPQETQYF
>NA|TRBJ1-1|NA|TRBV20-1
TGCAGTGCTAGTAGACCGTACACTGAAGCTTTCTTT
CSASRPYTEAFF
>NA|TRBJ2-7|NA|TRBV12-3/TRBV12-4
TGTGCCAGCAGTTTGGGGGAGTCGGCCGAGCAGTACTTC
CASSLGESAEQYF
>few|TRBJ2-5|NA|TRBV6-6
TGTGCCAGCACCAAGTGGGGGGCCCAAGAGACCCAGTACTTC
CASTKWGAQETQYF
>few|TRBJ2-4|NA|TRBV25-1
TGTGCCAGCAGTGAACCGGGCCACGTGGGAAACATTCAGTACTTC
CASSEPGHVGNIQYF
>NA|TRBJ2-7|NA|TRBV4-3
TGCGCCAGCAGCCAAGATTGGATCTCCTACGAGCAGTACTTC
CASSQDWISYEQYF
>few|TRBJ2-1|TRBD2|TRBV20-1
TGCAGTGCTAGGGGAGGGCCTAGCGGATTCTACAATGAGCAGTTCTTC
CSARGGPSGFYNEQFF
>NA|TRBJ2-5|NA|TRBV12-3/TRBV12-4
TGTGCCAGCAGCCAGCTAGGGGGGGAGACCCAGTACTTC
CASSQLGGETQYF
>NA|TRBJ2-2|NA|TRBV11-2
TGTGCCAGCAGCTTAGATAGTCAGTTTACCGGGGAGCTGTTTTTT
CASSLDSQFTGELFF
>few|TRBJ1-1|TRBD1|TRBV9
TGTACCAGCAGCTCGACAGGGGCTGAAGCTTTCTTT
CTSSSTGAEAFF
>few|TRBJ2-5|NA|TRBV5-1
TGCGCCAGCAGCTTGGAGACAGCAAATATTCAGGAGACCCAGTACTTC
CASSLETANIQETQYF
>few|TRBJ2-3|NA|TRBV5-6
TGTGCCAGCAGCTTTAAGACCTCCACATCTTCTTCCACAGATACGCAGTATTTT
CASSFKTSTSSSTDTQYF
>few|TRBJ2-2|NA|TRBV5-1
TGCGCCAGCAGCGGTGGGAGGCTAGCAGACACCGGGGAGCTGTTTTTT
CASSGGRLADTGELFF
>NA|TRBJ2-1|NA|TRBV12-3/TRBV12-4
TGTGCCAGCAGTCCCACAGCAAGAAATGAGCAGTTCTTC
CASSPTARNEQFF
>NA|TRBJ2-5|TRBD2|TRBV7-2
TGTGCCAGCAGCTCGGGCGGGGGGCGCTTGGAGACCCAGTACTTC
CASSSGGGRLETQYF
>few|TRBJ2-3|NA|TRBV7-2
TGTGCCAGCAGCCCTAGCCCCGGCCCCGGTTATACGCAGTATTTT
CASSPSPGPGYTQYF
>few|TRBJ2-5|TRBD2|TRBV9
TGTGCCAGCAGCGTTTCTAGCGGGGGGGCTGGAGAGACCCAGTACTTC
CASSVSSGGAGETQYF
>once|TRBJ2-7|NA|TRBV5-1
TGCGCCAGCAGCTTTCTAATCGGGAAAGGGGACGAGCAGTACTTC
CASSFLIGKGDEQYF
>NA|TRBJ2-5|NA|TRBV7-2
TGTGCCAGCAGCTTTGTGGGGTTCGCCGAGGAGACCCAGTACTTC
CASSFVGFAEETQYF
>once|TRBJ1-5|NA|TRBV6-1
TGTGCCAGCAGTGAAGCGCAGTATAGCAATCAGCCCCAGCATTTT
CASSEAQYSNQPQHF
>NA|TRBJ2-5|NA|TRBV12-3/TRBV12-4
TGTGCCAGCAGTTTAATGGGCAGACTCCAAGAGACCCAGTACTTC
CASSLMGRLQETQYF
>few|TRBJ2-7|NA|TRBV3-1
TGTGCCAGCAGCCAAGATCGGTGGAGCTCCTACGAGCAGTACTTC
CASSQDRWSSYEQYF
>NA|TRBJ1-4|NA|TRBV7-9
TGTGCCAGCAGCTTAAGGGGGGCTTTGAGTGAAAAACTGTTTTTT
CASSLRGALSEKLFF
>NA|TRBJ1-1|NA|TRBV12-3/TRBV12-4
TGTGCCTCCCAGGGTCTCACTGAAGCTTTCTTT
CASQGLTEAFF
>NA|TRBJ2-1|TRBD2|TRBV7-2
TGTGCCAGCAGCCTTAGCGGGGGGGCCAGGGATGAGCAGTTCTTC
CASSLSGGARDEQFF
>NA|TRBJ2-6|NA|TRBV24-1
TGTGCCAGCAGCTTAGCTTCAGCCCCCTCTGGGGCCAACGTCCTGACTTTC
CASSLASAPSGANVLTF
>few|TRBJ2-7|NA|TRBV20-1
TGCAGTGCTAGACGGGAAGGAGCCTACGAGCAGTACTTC
CSARREGAYEQYF
>few|TRBJ1-4|TRBD1|TRBV5-8
TGTGCCAGCAACTATGGTACGGGACAGTATAATGAAAAACTGTTTTTT
CASNYGTGQYNEKLFF
>few|TRBJ1-6|NA|TRBV28
TGTGCCAGCAGCCTGGGACGCTCTAATTCACCCCTCCACTTT
CASSLGRSNSPLHF
>few|TRBJ2-1|TRBD2|TRBV28
TGTGCCAGCAGTTTATCGGCGGGAGCACCCTACAATGAGCAGTTCTTC
CASSLSAGAPYNEQFF
>many|TRBJ2-7|NA|TRBV28
TGTGCCAGCAGTTTATTTGGGGACGAGCAGTACTTC
CASSLFGDEQYF
>NA|TRBJ1-1|NA|TRBV12-3/TRBV12-4
TGTGCCAGCAGTTTTAGTCCTCAGGGCCCTGTCACTGAAGCTTTCTTT
CASSFSPQGPVTEAFF
>NA|TRBJ2-3|TRBD2|TRBV20-1
TGCAGTGCTCCTTATAGCGGGCTGGGGACAGATACGCAGTATTTT
CSAPYSGLGTDTQYF
>NA|TRBJ2-5|TRBD2|TRBV20-1
TGCAGTGCTAGAGATCCACGTAGCGGGAGCTACCAAGAGACCCAGTACTTC
CSARDPRSGSYQETQYF
>NA|TRBJ2-1|TRBD2|TRBV6-2/TRBV6-3
TGTGCCAGCAGCGGGGGGACTTTCCTCGATGAGCAGTTCTTC
CASSGGTFLDEQFF
>NA|TRBJ2-5|NA|TRBV6-2/TRBV6-3
TGTGCCCGCGAGTTGGGATTGGGCAGCCTACAAGAGACCCAGTACTTC
CARELGLGSLQETQYF
>once|TRBJ2-5|NA|TRBV6-6
TGTGCCAGCAAGGAAGGAGTAGAGACCCAGTACTTC
CASKEGVETQYF